These 17 T cell receptor beta chains came from one sample sequenced in a study of blood T cell repertoires in COVID-19. Assay used: immunoSEQ multiplex PCR; TCRdb lists only in-frame clones, some missing. The table lists about 210,000 clones, around 84% of them singletons. Sequenced input: peripheral blood. These receptors all come from a man between 60 and 70 years old with acute or convalescent COVID-19.

The chain carries TRBV4-2 and TRBJ2-5; maybe TRBD2 (7 bases). The germline gives CDR1 LGHNA, CDR2 YNFKEQ. The V end was cut by 3 bases, the J end by 5 bases, with 19 bases between. The CDR3 spans 16 residues. The CDR3 coding sequence is TGTGCCAGCAGCCAGGCCCTCGGGGGGCAGCGGGAGACCCAGTACTTC. It encodes CASSQALGGQRETQYF.

The rearrangement uses TRBV19 and TRBJ2-7, with 10 bases that match TRBD1. The CDR3 is made up of 17 amino acids. Germline-derived CDR1 and CDR2 are LNHDA and SQIVND (reference sequence). V shed 1 base, J shed 2 bases, and the junction held 8 bases outside the gene matches. CDR3 protein: CASSIGSSGQGPYEQYF. Here the CDR3 DNA reads TGTGCCAGTAGTATAGGGTCTTCGGGACAGGGGCCCTACGAGCAGTACTTC. Full variable domain (missing parts from reference TRBV19 and TRBJ2-7): DGGITQSPKYLFRKEGQNVTLSCEQNLNHDAMYWYRQDPGQGLRLIYYSQIVNDFQKGDIAEGYSVSREKKESFPLTVTSAQKNPTAFYLCASSIGSSGQGPYEQYFGPGTRLTVT.

The chain recombines TRBV6-4 with TRBJ1-2, with 8 bases that match TRBD1. V was clipped by 4 bases and J by 6 bases; unmatched bases: 7. Germline CDR1 is MRHNA and CDR2 is SNTAGT. This CDR3 spans 14 amino acids. In DNA form, the CDR3 reads TGTGCCAGCAGTGCCCGGACAGGGACGGATGGCTACACCTTC. It is translated as CASSARTGTDGYTF.

On this clone: In the same sample, other DNA sequences code for this CDR3. This sequence joins TRBV5-1 and TRBJ2-2, with 11 bases matching TRBD1. CDR3 length: 15 amino acids. Per the germline V gene, CDR1 is SGHRS and CDR2 is YFSETQ. The J segment lost 3 bases and the V segment lost 3 bases, leaving 1 base of the junction unmatched. The CDR3 coding sequence is TGCGCCAGCAGCTCGGGACAGGGGGACACCGGGGAGCTGTTTTTT. It translates to CASSSGQGDTGELFF.

CDR3 in amino acids: CASSQTGVGNQPQHF. The CDR3 nucleotides read TGTGCCAGCTCACAAACAGGGGTTGGCAATCAGCCCCAGCATTTT. The genes are TRBV18 and TRBJ1-5; TRBD1 aligns across 7 bases. V trimming: 4 bases; J trimming: 2 bases; junction bases outside the gene matches: 5. This CDR3 comprises 15 residues. The germline V gene has CDR1 KGHSH and CDR2 LQKENI.

The rearrangement uses TRBV5-1 and TRBJ2-7, with TRBD1 identical over 10 bases. Germline V gene sequence: CDR1 SGHRS, CDR2 YFSETQ. The CDR3 covers 14 residues. J gave up 5 bases and V 0 bases, and 2 bases lay outside the gene matches. CDR3 amino acids: CASSLGTGGDEQYF. CDR3 sequence (DNA): TGCGCCAGCAGCTTGGGGACAGGGGGGGACGAGCAGTACTTC.

This CDR3 is CASTVTSAAGEQFF. DNA for the CDR3: TGTGCCAGCACCGTAACTAGCGCCGCTGGTGAGCAGTTCTTC. This sequence joins TRBV3-1 (or the pseudogene TRBV3-2) and TRBJ2-1; 7 bases align to TRBD2. The germline gives CDR1 LGHDT, CDR2 YNNKEL (reference sequence). Unmatched junction bases numbered 12, after V lost 7 bases and J lost 9 bases. This CDR3 spans 14 amino acids.

The chain links TRBV6-2 or TRBV6-3 to TRBJ2-3; weak D call: TRBD2 (6 bases). V was shortened by 0 bases and J by 6 bases, with 13 bases between the two germline ends. Per the germline V gene, CDR1 is MNHEY and CDR2 is SVGEGT. This CDR3 region has 15 residues. The CDR3 protein is CASSYSREARDTQYF. Here the CDR3 DNA reads TGTGCCAGCAGTTACTCGAGGGAGGCCCGGGATACGCAGTATTTT.

The chain joins TRBV6-4 to TRBJ2-3; 14 bases agree with TRBD2. Germline CDR1 and CDR2: MRHNA and SNTAGT. CDR3 size: 16 residues. Trimming removed 6 bases from V and 4 bases from J; junction bases left unmatched: 6. CDR3 residues: CASSQGLAGGPDTQYF. Written as DNA, the CDR3 is TGTGCCAGCAGCCAAGGACTAGCGGGGGGCCCAGATACGCAGTATTTT.

CDR3 nucleotides: TGTGCCAGCTCACCCCCCGGACACGGCACAGATACGCAGTATTTT. Translating gives CASSPPGHGTDTQYF. V is TRBV18 and J is TRBJ2-3; perhaps TRBD1 as D (5 bases). From germline, CDR1 is KGHSH and CDR2 LQKENI. V was cut by 3 bases and J by 1 base, with 11 bases left in between. The CDR3 runs 15 residues.

In this sample, this clone turned up once. V and J are TRBV7-9 and TRBJ1-4, with a tentative D call TRBD1 (6 bases). This CDR3 has 16 residues. CDR1 SEHNR and CDR2 FQNEAQ come from the germline V gene (reference sequence). V lost 4 bases and J lost 8, with 20 bases in between. CDR3 amino acids: CASSYPQGTLDEKLFF. The CDR3 DNA sequence: TGTGCCAGCAGCTACCCCCAGGGGACCCTCGACGAAAAACTGTTTTTT.

The chain recombines TRBV6-6 with TRBJ1-1; D ambiguous. The germline V and J ends were trimmed by 4 bases and 1 base, with 7 bases remaining between them. Germline assignment: CDR1 MNHNY and CDR2 SVGAGI (reference sequence). The CDR3 covers 13 residues. The chain's CDR3 is CASSSGENTEAFF. The CDR3, as DNA: TGTGCCAGCAGTTCAGGTGAGAACACTGAAGCTTTCTTT.

The chain links TRBV7-2 to TRBJ2-6, with a tentative D call TRBD2 (6 bases). Trimming cost V 5 bases and J 0 bases, with 20 bases left between them. CDR1 is SGHTA and CDR2 is FQGNSA in the germline V gene. The CDR3 is 19 amino acids. The CDR3 nucleotides read TGTGCCAGCAGCCCAATGGGGGGAACCGCCAGCTCTGGGGCCAACGTCCTGACTTTC. It codes for CASSPMGGTASSGANVLTF.

The chain links TRBV19 to TRBJ2-3; 8 bases are shared with TRBD2. The CDR3 consists of 18 residues. Germline trimming cut 5 bases from V and 0 bases from J; bases unmatched to any gene: 13. Germline CDR1 and CDR2: LNHDA and SQIVND (reference sequence). This chain's CDR3 is CASSLRPAGDPSTDTQYF. In DNA, the CDR3 is TGTGCCAGTAGTCTCCGCCCAGCGGGGGACCCAAGCACAGATACGCAGTATTTT.

The chain couples TRBV29-1 to TRBJ2-3; weak D call: TRBD2 (5 bases). This CDR3 is built from 12 residues. Germline CDR1 reads SQVTM; CDR2 reads ANQGSEA. The V end was cut by 4 bases, the J end by 0 bases, with 5 bases between. This CDR3 is CSVGRSTDTQYF. The DNA of the CDR3 is TGCAGCGTTGGGAGGAGCACAGATACGCAGTATTTT.

The chain recombines TRBV2 with TRBJ2-3; 13 nucleotides line up with TRBD2. The V gene end was trimmed by 6 bases and the J gene end by 3 bases; junction bases not matched to a gene: 6. This CDR3 spans 16 amino acids. CDR1 SNHLY and CDR2 FYNNEI come from the germline V gene. CDR3 loop: CASSLRTSGGTDTQYF. In DNA form, the CDR3 reads TGTGCCAGCAGCTTGAGGACTAGCGGGGGAACAGATACGCAGTATTTT.

The rearrangement links TRBV9 to TRBJ1-6; TRBD1 matches 7 bases. From germline, CDR1 is SGDLS and CDR2 YYNGEE. V was clipped by 0 bases and J by 10 bases; unmatched bases: 13. This CDR3 is 17 amino acids long. As DNA, the CDR3 is TGTGCCAGCAGCGTAGAGGACAGGTCGGAAAGAAAATCACCCCTCCACTTT. As protein: CASSVEDRSERKSPLHF.